A single sample is the source of the 5 T cell receptor beta chains below, sequenced in a study of blood T cell repertoires in COVID-19. Using immunoSEQ multiplex PCR, the repertoire was profiled, and TCRdb retains in-frame clones only, with some absent. The table includes about 310,000 clones, around 90% detected once. The sequencing input was peripheral blood. The receptors derive from a man between 50 and 59 years old with active or convalescent COVID-19.

The CDR3 protein is CAWSGQNSPLHF. In DNA, the CDR3 is TGTGCCTGGAGTGGACAGAATTCACCCCTCCACTTT. This chain joins TRBV30 and TRBJ1-6; weak D call: TRBD1 (5 bases). Trimming left V 1 base short and J 7 bases short, with 5 bases between. Germline CDR1 is GTSNPN and CDR2 is SVGIG (reference sequence). The CDR3 is 12 residues long.

V and J are TRBV7-2 and TRBJ2-3; D gene ambiguous. The CDR3 consists of 13 residues. With 4 bases removed from V and 4 bases from J, the gap between germline ends came to 9 bases. The germline V gene has CDR1 SGHTA and CDR2 FQGNSA. This CDR3 reads CASSSLEADTQYF. CDR3 DNA sequence: TGTGCCAGCAGCTCGCTAGAAGCAGATACGCAGTATTTT.

The chain joins TRBV28 to TRBJ1-1; no firm D call. The V gene's germline CDR1 is MDHEN and CDR2 SYDVKM. With 4 bases removed from V and 1 base from J, the gap between germline ends came to 7 bases. The CDR3 extends over 13 amino acids. The CDR3 reads CASSSIPNTEAFF. The CDR3 DNA follows: TGTGCCAGCAGTTCCATCCCGAACACTGAAGCTTTCTTT.

About this clone itself: This same CDR3 is encoded by further DNA sequences in the sample. The chain joins TRBV5-1 to TRBJ2-5; TRBD1 matches 7 bases. Germline CDR1 SGHRS, CDR2 YFSETQ. V dropped 0 bases and J dropped 1; count of bases not matched to a gene: 0. The CDR3 loop spans 14 amino acids. CDR3: CASSLAGGQETQYF. The CDR3 DNA is TGCGCCAGCAGCTTGGCAGGGGGCCAAGAGACCCAGTACTTC.

The chain links TRBV2 to TRBJ1-2, with a weak D call TRBD1 (6 bases). Looked up from germline, CDR1 is SNHLY and CDR2 is FYNNEI. V lost 8 bases and J lost 5, with 18 bases in between. The CDR3 spans 14 residues. The CDR3 region has the DNA TGTGCCAGCGTCCGAGAGGCAGGGGATTATGGCTACACCTTC. Its protein product is CASVREAGDYGYTF.